Below, 22 T cell receptor beta chains from the same sample are listed, as sequenced in a study of blood T cell repertoires in COVID-19. Assay used: immunoSEQ multiplex PCR; TCRdb lists only in-frame clones, some missing. The data contain about 230,000 clones, approximately 86% of them seen just once; the ten biggest clones take up about 1.3%. The sample taken for sequencing was peripheral blood. All receptors derive from a woman aged 30 to 39 with COVID-19, enrolled during active disease.

This chain joins TRBV2 and TRBJ2-2; TRBD1 matches at 7 bases. The CDR3 is 14 amino acids. Germline CDR1 and CDR2: SNHLY and FYNNEI. With V trimmed by 4 bases and J by 10 bases, 9 bases remained unmatched. The DNA for the CDR3 is TGTGCCAGCAGTGGAGGGGGCGGTGGAGAGGAGCTGTTTTTT. Amino acid sequence: CASSGGGGGEELFF. Looking up the rest from reference TRBV2 and TRBJ2-2 gives the full variable domain: EPEVTQTPSHQVTQMGQEVILRCVPISNHLYFYWYRQILGQKVEFLVSFYNNEISEKSEIFDDQFSVERPDGSNFTLKIRSTKLEDSAMYFCASSGGGGGEELFFGEGSRLTVL.

The rearrangement links TRBV9 to TRBJ1-1; D ambiguous. The germline V gene has CDR1 SGDLS and CDR2 YYNGEE. CDR3 length equals 13 residues. Trimming shortened V by 0 bases and J by 6 bases, and 9 bases separated the two germline ends. CDR3 loop: CASSVDLDPEAFF. The CDR3 DNA reads as TGTGCCAGCAGCGTAGACCTAGACCCTGAAGCTTTCTTT.

The chain employs TRBV4-2 and TRBJ1-1; possible D gene TRBD1, 5 bases. Germline V gives CDR1 LGHNA, CDR2 YNFKEQ. V shed 4 bases and J shed 3 bases, with 12 bases lying between them. The length of the CDR3 is 14 residues. The CDR3 loop reads CASSRRGSDTEAFF. Here the CDR3 DNA reads TGTGCCAGCAGCCGCCGGGGGAGTGACACTGAAGCTTTCTTT.

Of note for this clone: A much larger clone lies one base from this, so it may be a read error. The chain has TRBV5-6 and TRBJ1-1, with a weak D call TRBD1 (5 bases). Trimming left V 0 bases short and J 0 bases short, with 6 bases between. The V gene's germline CDR1 is SGHDT and CDR2 YYEEEE. CDR3 size: 14 residues. In DNA form, the CDR3 reads TGTGCCAGCAGCTTGGGACAGATGAACACTGAAGCTTTCTTT. Protein product: CASSLGQMNTEAFF.

The chain recombines TRBV6-5 with TRBJ1-5; 7 nucleotides agree with TRBD1. Germline CDR1 is MNHEY and CDR2 is SVGAGI. Trimming took 4 bases from V and 4 from J; bases not matched to a gene: 1. This CDR3 comprises 13 residues. Here the CDR3 reads CASSSRGNQPQHF. The CDR3 nucleotides read TGTGCCAGCAGTTCCAGGGGGAATCAGCCCCAGCATTTT.

The chain's CDR3 is CASGLGHRGAPGYTF. The CDR3, as DNA: TGTGCCAGCGGCCTGGGACATAGAGGTGCCCCTGGCTACACCTTC. This chain connects TRBV6-6 to TRBJ1-2; possibly TRBD1 for D (6 bases). The CDR3 is 15 residues long. Germline V gene lookup returns CDR1 MNHNY and CDR2 SVGAGI (reference sequence). Trimming cost V 8 bases and J 7 bases, with 23 bases left between them.

The chain recombines TRBV5-4 with TRBJ2-1, with TRBD2 matching 7 bases. This CDR3 comprises 15 residues. V shed 4 bases and J 6 bases; nucleotides not matched to a gene: 10. Germline CDR1 reads SGHNT; CDR2 reads YYREEE (reference sequence). The CDR3 loop reads CASSPASGMGNEQFF. CDR3 coding DNA: TGTGCCAGCAGCCCAGCGAGCGGGATGGGCAATGAGCAGTTCTTC.

The rearrangement joins TRBV29-1 to TRBJ2-5; a possible D gene is TRBD2 (5 bases). The CDR3 spans 11 residues. Germline values: CDR1 SQVTM, CDR2 ANQGSEA. Trimming took 4 bases from V and 7 from J, leaving 10 bases between them. The DNA for the CDR3 is TGCAGCGTTGGGACGGCGGGGACCCAGTACTTC. Its translation is CSVGTAGTQYF.

The V call is TRBV6-5, the J call TRBJ2-3; 10 nucleotides agree with TRBD1. V gave up 2 bases and J gave up 5 bases; unmatched junction bases: 1. Germline V lookup: CDR1 MNHEY, CDR2 SVGAGI. The CDR3 covers 14 residues. The CDR3 region has the DNA TGTGCCAGCAGTTACCGGACAGGGGGAGATACGCAGTATTTT. Amino acid sequence: CASSYRTGGDTQYF.

This chain uses TRBV6-5 with TRBJ2-7; the D gene is possibly TRBD1 (6 bases). The CDR3 runs 11 residues. Looked up from germline, CDR1 is MNHEY and CDR2 is SVGAGI. With 4 bases removed from V and 5 bases from J, the gap between germline ends came to 6 bases. The CDR3 bases are TGTGCCAGCAGTTCAGGGGACGAGCAGTACTTC. Protein: CASSSGDEQYF.

The table lists this clone with a count of one. The chain carries TRBV6-6 and TRBJ1-1, with TRBD1 matching over 8 bases. J gave up 1 base and V 6 bases, and 7 bases lay outside the gene matches. The CDR3 consists of 15 residues. CDR1 MNHNY and CDR2 SVGAGI come from the germline V gene (reference sequence). DNA of the CDR3: TGTGCCAGCAGCACCGGACAGGGTTCGAACACTGAAGCTTTCTTT. This gives the protein CASSTGQGSNTEAFF.

V and J are TRBV18 and TRBJ2-5, with 10 bases identical to TRBD2. V gave up 3 bases and J gave up 3 bases; unmatched junction bases: 4. This CDR3 is built from 15 residues. The germline V gene encodes CDR1 KGHSH and CDR2 LQKENI. The CDR3, as DNA: TGTGCCAGCTCACCCGCCGGGACTAGCGAAGAGACCCAGTACTTC. It specifies CASSPAGTSEETQYF.

J is TRBJ1-3 and V is TRBV6-2 or TRBV6-3; D uncertain. Germline lookup yields CDR1 MNHEY and CDR2 SVGEGT. There are 15 residues in the CDR3. V was pared by 4 bases and J by 1 base, with 11 bases between. The CDR3 loop reads CASSFPRRSGNTIYF. The CDR3 region has the DNA TGTGCCAGCAGTTTTCCACGTAGATCTGGAAACACCATATATTTT.

This clone showed up just a few times. A read error may account for a junction end that differs from germline. The CDR3 is CASTYQQEQPQHF. The CDR3 DNA reads as TGTGCCAGCACTTACCAACAGGAACAGCCCCAGCATTTT. This chain connects TRBV6-2 or TRBV6-3 to TRBJ1-5; D perhaps matches TRBD1 (5 bases). The germline CDR1 and CDR2 sequences are MNHEY and SVGEGT. CDR3 length: 13 amino acids.

The rearrangement uses TRBV23-1 and TRBJ1-5; D remains unclear. TRBV23-1 is assigned to the ORF class and has an uncertain function. Trimming left V 3 bases short and J 3 bases short, with 9 bases between. CDR3 size: 14 residues. The CDR3 sequence is CASSHNTFNQPQHF. In DNA form, the CDR3 reads TGCGCCAGCAGTCACAACACATTCAATCAGCCCCAGCATTTT.

This clone is a singleton in its sample. The chain has TRBV9 and TRBJ1-3; a weak D match, TRBD1 (5 bases). The CDR3 spans 14 residues. Trimming took off 4 bases at V and 4 bases at J, with 12 bases between the two ends. Germline CDR1 SGDLS, CDR2 YYNGEE. The CDR3 sequence: CASSPREAGNTIYF. CDR3 DNA: TGTGCCAGCAGCCCCAGGGAGGCGGGAAACACCATATATTTT.

The chain carries TRBV5-1 and TRBJ1-1; TRBD1 matches at 10 bases. Germline CDR1 reads SGHRS; CDR2 reads YFSETQ. V shed 3 bases, J shed 1 base, and the junction held 3 bases outside the gene matches. The CDR3 runs 15 residues. The CDR3: CASSWGTGENTEAFF. The CDR3 DNA sequence: TGCGCCAGCAGCTGGGGGACAGGGGAGAACACTGAAGCTTTCTTT. The whole variable domain, filled in from reference TRBV5-1 and TRBJ1-1, reads KAGVTQTPRYLIKTRGQQVTLSCSPISGHRSVSWYQQTPGQGLQFLFEYFSETQRNKGNFPGRFSGRQFSNSRSEMNVSTLELGDSALYLCASSWGTGENTEAFFGQGTRLTVV.

The CDR3: CASSLVGGSYEQYF. CDR3 DNA sequence: TGTGCCAGCAGCTTAGTCGGGGGGTCCTACGAGCAGTACTTC. The chain has TRBV11-2 and TRBJ2-7; TRBD2 matches 7 bases. The V and J ends lost 1 base and 1 base, in that order; junction bases with no gene match: 1. This CDR3 has 14 amino acids. CDR1 and CDR2 from the germline V gene are SGHAT and FQNNGV.

The chain joins TRBV5-8 to TRBJ1-2; no definite D call. The V gene lost 0 bases and the J gene lost 4 bases, with 16 bases spanning the gap. Germline CDR1 SGHTS, CDR2 YDEGEE. CDR3 length: 16 residues. The CDR3 DNA is TGTGCCAGCAGCTTGGTGGTCGGCGCCGGAGGCTATGGCTACACCTTC. Its protein is CASSLVVGAGGYGYTF.

The chain carries TRBV3-1 (or the pseudogene TRBV3-2) and TRBJ2-7, with a weak D call TRBD1 (5 bases). Germline V CDR1 and CDR2: LGHDT, YNNKEL (reference sequence). V lost 1 base, J lost 0 bases, and 10 bases lay in between. The CDR3 has 15 residues. CDR3 sequence: CASSQGRGSSYEQYF. DNA of the CDR3: TGTGCCAGCAGCCAAGGTAGGGGCAGCTCCTACGAGCAGTACTTC.

This clone occurred a few times. The chain recombines TRBV6-1 with TRBJ2-7; 7 bases agree with TRBD1. The germline gives CDR1 MNHNS, CDR2 SASEGT. The CDR3 runs to 14 residues. Trimming took 2 bases from V and 4 from J; bases not matched to a gene: 5. Here the CDR3 DNA reads TGTGCCAGCAGTGAATGGGAGACAGGGTACGAGCAGTACTTC. Its protein is CASSEWETGYEQYF.

The chain joins TRBV7-9 to TRBJ2-7; TRBD2 is a possible D gene (6 bases). From germline, CDR1 is SEHNR and CDR2 FQNEAQ (reference sequence). Trimming took off 1 base at V and 1 base at J, with 11 bases between the two ends. This CDR3 contains 15 residues. Here the CDR3 reads CASSLEGGLSYEQYF. DNA for the CDR3: TGTGCCAGCAGCTTAGAGGGTGGACTATCCTACGAGCAGTACTTC.